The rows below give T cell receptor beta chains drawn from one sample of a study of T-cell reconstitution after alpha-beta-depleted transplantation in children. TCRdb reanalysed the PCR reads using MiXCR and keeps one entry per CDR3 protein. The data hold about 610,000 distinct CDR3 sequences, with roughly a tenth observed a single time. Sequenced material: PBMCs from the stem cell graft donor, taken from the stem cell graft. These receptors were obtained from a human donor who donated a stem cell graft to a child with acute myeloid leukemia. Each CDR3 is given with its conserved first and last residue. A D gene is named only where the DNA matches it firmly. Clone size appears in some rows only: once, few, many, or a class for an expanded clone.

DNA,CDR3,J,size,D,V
TGTGCCAGCAGTCCGGACCCTTGGACGGAAAAGCGGCAGCCCCAGCATTTT,CASSPDPWTEKRQPQHF,TRBJ1-5,.,.,TRBV6-2/TRBV6-3
TGCAGCGTCATACCTATGACAGGTAGCACAGATACGCAGTATTTT,CSVIPMTGSTDTQYF,TRBJ2-3,.,.,TRBV29-1
TGTGCCAGCACCCCAAGGGCTAGGGGACAAGAGACCCAGTACTTC,CASTPRARGQETQYF,TRBJ2-5,few,.,TRBV6-1
TGTGCCACCAGTGTCCGTACCGGGACTAGCGGATCCTACAATGAGCAGTTCTTC,CATSVRTGTSGSYNEQFF,TRBJ2-1,few,TRBD2,TRBV24-1
TGCAGCGTTGATGGGCAGGGGCACCTTTACAATGAGCAGTTCTTC,CSVDGQGHLYNEQFF,TRBJ2-1,.,.,TRBV29-1
TGCAGCCTCTGGACTAGCGGGATAGGAAATGAGCAGTTCTTC,CSLWTSGIGNEQFF,TRBJ2-1,many,TRBD2,TRBV29-1
TGTGCCAGCAGTTTCGTGGGGAGTTACAATGAGCAGTTCTTC,CASSFVGSYNEQFF,TRBJ2-1,.,.,TRBV27
TGCAGTGCGCTACAGGGGGCACCTTATAGCAATCAGCCCCAGCATTTT,CSALQGAPYSNQPQHF,TRBJ1-5,few,TRBD1,TRBV20-1
TGTGCCAGCAGCTTAGAAGCGGATAATGAAAAACTGTTTTTT,CASSLEADNEKLFF,TRBJ1-4,.,.,TRBV7-6
TGCAGTGCTCTCCCTACAAACCAAGAGACCCAGTACTTC,CSALPTNQETQYF,TRBJ2-5,few,.,TRBV20-1
TGTGCCAGCAGCTTAACCCCGGGCTTAGGGATAGAGCAGTACTTC,CASSLTPGLGIEQYF,TRBJ2-7,.,.,TRBV7-8
TGCAGTGCTAGACTAGGGGTTAGCGGGAGGGCCGGGTACGAGCAGTACTTC,CSARLGVSGRAGYEQYF,TRBJ2-7,few,TRBD2,TRBV20-1
TGCGCCAGCAGCTTGACGGGCGAAAACATTCAGTACTTC,CASSLTGENIQYF,TRBJ2-4,many,.,TRBV5-1
TGTGCCAGCAGTTCCGGACAGCCAAATCAGCCCCAGCATTTT,CASSSGQPNQPQHF,TRBJ1-5,many,.,TRBV12-3/TRBV12-4
TGTGCCAGCAGTTTCCAGCGGGAGGGGAGTGAGCAGTTCTTC,CASSFQREGSEQFF,TRBJ2-1,many,TRBD2,TRBV12-3/TRBV12-4
TGTGCCAGCAGCTTGGGGACAGGGGTGACCAACGAGCAGTACTTC,CASSLGTGVTNEQYF,TRBJ2-7,.,TRBD1,TRBV7-9
TGTGCCAGCAGTTACGACAAACAGGGGCCTGAAGCTTTCTTT,CASSYDKQGPEAFF,TRBJ1-1,.,TRBD1,TRBV6-2/TRBV6-3
TGCAGTGCTAGCGCCCCCGACAGGGGAGAACCTTACGAGCAGTACTTC,CSASAPDRGEPYEQYF,TRBJ2-7,.,TRBD1,TRBV20-1
TGCGCCAGCAGCTCTGAGACCGGGGAGCTGTTTTTT,CASSSETGELFF,TRBJ2-2,few,.,TRBV5-1
TGTGCCAGCAGCGCCTGGGAGTTCCCAGATACGCAGTATTTT,CASSAWEFPDTQYF,TRBJ2-3,few,.,TRBV9
TGTGCCAGCAGTCCCAGACTAGCGGGACCCGAGCAGTACTTC,CASSPRLAGPEQYF,TRBJ2-7,.,TRBD2,TRBV7-2
TGCAGTGCTCCGGGGACTAGCGGGAGGGTCTACGAGCAGTACTTC,CSAPGTSGRVYEQYF,TRBJ2-7,many,TRBD2,TRBV20-1
TGTGCCAGCAGCTGGGCAGAAAACACTGAAGCTTTCTTT,CASSWAENTEAFF,TRBJ1-1,.,.,TRBV12-3/TRBV12-4
TGTGCCAGCAGCTTAACAGGGGAGCACACAGATACGCAGTATTTT,CASSLTGEHTDTQYF,TRBJ2-3,few,TRBD1,TRBV7-9
TGTGCCAGCAGCGTAGAGTTGAGCGTCAATGAGCAGTTCTTC,CASSVELSVNEQFF,TRBJ2-1,.,.,TRBV9
TGTGCCAGCAGTTTTGCAGGCTACGAGCAGTACTTC,CASSFAGYEQYF,TRBJ2-7,many,.,TRBV12-3/TRBV12-4
TGTGCCAGCAGCCAAGATAGGCAGGGGGGGAACACCGGGGAGCTGTTTTTT,CASSQDRQGGNTGELFF,TRBJ2-2,.,.,TRBV4-2
TGTGCCAGCAGTGCGCCGACAGGGAACACTGAAGCTTTCTTT,CASSAPTGNTEAFF,TRBJ1-1,many,.,TRBV6-1
TGCAGCGGCGATAGTGGGGGCACAGATACGCAGTATTTT,CSGDSGGTDTQYF,TRBJ2-3,many,.,TRBV29-1
TGCAGTGCCTTGGGACCAACTCAAAATGAGCAGTTCTTC,CSALGPTQNEQFF,TRBJ2-1,few,.,TRBV20-1
TGCAGCGCTTGGGGGGACACTGAAGCTTTCTTT,CSAWGDTEAFF,TRBJ1-1,.,.,TRBV29-1
TGTGCCAGCAGTTACTTTCGCGGGAGGGCCGTTAGTACAGATACGCAGTATTTT,CASSYFRGRAVSTDTQYF,TRBJ2-3,.,TRBD2,TRBV6-5
TGTGCCAGCAGTTCGATACTAGCGGGAGACACAGATACGCAGTATTTT,CASSSILAGDTDTQYF,TRBJ2-3,many,TRBD2,TRBV12-3/TRBV12-4
TGTGCCAGCAGCATAAAAATCCCCCGACTAGCGGGAGGCCAAGAGACCCAGTACTTC,CASSIKIPRLAGGQETQYF,TRBJ2-5,.,.,TRBV21-1
TGTGCCAGCAGCTTGGTCACTGGGGGGCCTCATGGCTACACCTTC,CASSLVTGGPHGYTF,TRBJ1-2,few,.,TRBV7-9
TGCAGCGTTGAGGCTGTTCGAGATGAGCAGTTCTTC,CSVEAVRDEQFF,TRBJ2-1,few,.,TRBV29-1
TGTGCCAGCAGTTTAGTAAGGTCACCCCTCCACTTT,CASSLVRSPLHF,TRBJ1-6,many,.,TRBV12-3/TRBV12-4
TGCGCCAGCAGCCAGGGCCGGGGCGTTGAGCAGTTCTTC,CASSQGRGVEQFF,TRBJ2-1,.,.,TRBV4-3
TGCAGTTACCCGGGGGTCGAGGAGACCCAGTACTTC,CSYPGVEETQYF,TRBJ2-5,.,.,TRBV20-1
TGCAGCGTTCGGGAGTCTAGCTGGGAGACCCAGTACTTC,CSVRESSWETQYF,TRBJ2-5,many,.,TRBV29-1
TGCGCCAGCAGCCCCCGGACAGAATTTAATGAAAAACTGTTTTTT,CASSPRTEFNEKLFF,TRBJ1-4,many,.,TRBV4-1
TGTGCCTGGAAAGGGCAGGGAGCAGGAAACACCATATATTTT,CAWKGQGAGNTIYF,TRBJ1-3,.,.,TRBV30
TGCAGTGCTAGGCCCTACACTAGCACAGATACGCAGTATTTT,CSARPYTSTDTQYF,TRBJ2-3,many,.,TRBV20-1
TGCAGCGTTCAGGGCCGGGAGACCCAGTACTTC,CSVQGRETQYF,TRBJ2-5,many,.,TRBV29-1
TGTGCCAGCTGTCACGGGACTAGCGGGAGGGGGTCCTACAATGAGCAGTTCTTC,CASCHGTSGRGSYNEQFF,TRBJ2-1,.,TRBD2,TRBV3-1
TGTGCCAGCAGTATCCTACAGGGTTCCGGGGAGCTGTTTTTT,CASSILQGSGELFF,TRBJ2-2,many,.,TRBV12-3/TRBV12-4
TGTGCCAGCAGTCCGAATGGCCCCCTGGTGGAGACCCAGTACTTC,CASSPNGPLVETQYF,TRBJ2-5,many,.,TRBV12-3/TRBV12-4